The clone carrying this T cell receptor beta chain has more than one count but fewer than ten. This sample stems from a study of early T cells in non-severe SARS-CoV-2 infection. Individual cDNA molecules were tagged with unique molecular identifiers, the study reported. TCRdb reprocessed the 5' RACE reads via MiXCR and lists one record per CDR3 protein. The sample consists of roughly 83,000 distinct CDR3 sequences, less than 15% of them appearing once. This sequence was found in an adult who was a healthcare worker with PCR-confirmed SARS-CoV-2 infection or an uninfected control (not recorded which). The sample in question was whole blood, obtained at baseline.

This chain's CDR3 is CATAQGVLGQFF. The CDR3 DNA is TGTGCCACCGCCCAAGGAGTTTTAGGACAGTTCTTC. This chain links TRBV28 with TRBJ2-1, with D uncertain. The CDR3 loop spans 12 amino acids. Germline CDR1 and CDR2: MDHEN and SYDVKM. Between the trimmed V and J ends, which lost 10 bases and 13 bases, there was a span of 20 bases. Full variable domain (missing parts from reference TRBV28 and TRBJ2-1): DVKVTQSSRYLVKRTGEKVFLECVQDMDHENMFWYRQDPGLGLRLIYFSYDVKMKEKGDIPEGYSVSREKKERFSLILESASTNQTSMYLCATAQGVLGQFFGPGTRLTVL.